The following is a TCR beta chain sequence with its context. These data belong to a study of radiation and T cells in renal cell carcinoma. The time point is: blood 4 weeks post-SBRT, at nephrectomy. Sample treatment: 15 Gy SBRT to primary tumor, nephrectomy 4 weeks later. Assay used: immunoSEQ multiplex PCR; TCRdb lists only in-frame clones, some missing. The data contain over 90,000 clones, roughly 88% of them singletons. This specimen consisted of blood, obtained from a patient whose treatment included radiotherapy and nephrectomy. The clonotype comes from a man aged 55 to 70 with renal cell carcinoma.

DNA of the CDR3: TGTGCCAGCAGCCCGAATGGGCCCGGGGAGCTGTTTTTT. It yields the protein CASSPNGPGELFF. The chain is built from TRBV5-4 and TRBJ2-2, with D uncertain. Trimming took off 4 bases at V and 6 bases at J, with 10 bases between the two ends. CDR1 SGHNT and CDR2 YYREEE come from the germline V gene (reference sequence). The CDR3 length is 13 residues.